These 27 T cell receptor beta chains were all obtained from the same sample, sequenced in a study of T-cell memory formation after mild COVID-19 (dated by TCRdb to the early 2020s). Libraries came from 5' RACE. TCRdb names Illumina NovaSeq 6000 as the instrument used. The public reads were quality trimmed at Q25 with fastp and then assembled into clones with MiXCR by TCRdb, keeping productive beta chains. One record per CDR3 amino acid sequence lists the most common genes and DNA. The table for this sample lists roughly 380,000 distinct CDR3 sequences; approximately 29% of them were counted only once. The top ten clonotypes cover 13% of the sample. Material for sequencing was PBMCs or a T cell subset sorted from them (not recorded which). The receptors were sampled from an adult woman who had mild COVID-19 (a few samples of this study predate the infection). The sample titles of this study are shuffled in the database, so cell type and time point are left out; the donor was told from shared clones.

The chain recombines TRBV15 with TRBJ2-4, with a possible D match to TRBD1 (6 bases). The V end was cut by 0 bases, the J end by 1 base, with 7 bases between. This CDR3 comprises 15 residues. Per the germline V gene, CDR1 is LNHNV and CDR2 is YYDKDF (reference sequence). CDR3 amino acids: CATSRDQGAKNIQYF. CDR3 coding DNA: TGTGCCACCAGCAGAGATCAGGGGGCCAAAAACATTCAGTACTTC. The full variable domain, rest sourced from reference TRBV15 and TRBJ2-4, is DAMVIQNPRYQVTQFGKPVTLSCSQTLNHNVMYWYQQKSSQAPKLLFHYYDKDFNNEADTPDNFQSRRPNTSFCFLDIRSPGLGDTAMYLCATSRDQGAKNIQYFGAGTRLSVL.

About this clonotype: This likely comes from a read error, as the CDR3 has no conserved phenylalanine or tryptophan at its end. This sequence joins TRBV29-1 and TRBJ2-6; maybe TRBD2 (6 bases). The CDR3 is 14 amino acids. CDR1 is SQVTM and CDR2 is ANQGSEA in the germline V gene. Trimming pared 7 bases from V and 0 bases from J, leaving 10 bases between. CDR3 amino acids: CSARETSGANVLTL. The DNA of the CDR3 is TGCAGCGCCCGGGAGACCTCTGGGGCCAACGTCCTGACTTTG.

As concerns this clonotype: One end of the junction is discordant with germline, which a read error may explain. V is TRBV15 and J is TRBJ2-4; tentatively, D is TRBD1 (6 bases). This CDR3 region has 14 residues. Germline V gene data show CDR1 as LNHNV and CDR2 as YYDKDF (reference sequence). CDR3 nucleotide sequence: TGTGCCACCAGCAGAGATCTCTCGGACAGCGGAGGAGACTTC. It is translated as CATSRDLSDSGGDF.

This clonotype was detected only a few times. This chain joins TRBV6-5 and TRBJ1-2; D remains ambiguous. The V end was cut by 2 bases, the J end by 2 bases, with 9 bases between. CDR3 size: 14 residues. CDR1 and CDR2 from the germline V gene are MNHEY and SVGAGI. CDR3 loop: CASSYGSMNYGYTF. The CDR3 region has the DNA TGTGCCAGCAGTTACGGTTCCATGAACTATGGCTACACCTTC.

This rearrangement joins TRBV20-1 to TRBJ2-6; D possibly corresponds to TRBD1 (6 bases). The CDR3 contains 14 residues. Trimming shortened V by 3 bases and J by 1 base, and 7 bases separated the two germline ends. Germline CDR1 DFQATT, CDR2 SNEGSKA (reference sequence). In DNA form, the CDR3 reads TGCAGTGCTAGTACAGGGTCTGGGGCCAACGTCCTGACTTTC. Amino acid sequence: CSASTGSGANVLTF.

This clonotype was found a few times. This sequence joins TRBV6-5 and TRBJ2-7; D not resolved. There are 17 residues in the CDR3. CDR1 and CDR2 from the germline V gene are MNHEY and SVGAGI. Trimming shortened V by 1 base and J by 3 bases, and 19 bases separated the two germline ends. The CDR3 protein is CASSYFSGGRAHYEQYF. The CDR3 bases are TGTGCCAGCAGTTACTTCTCTGGTGGCAGAGCCCACTACGAGCAGTACTTC.

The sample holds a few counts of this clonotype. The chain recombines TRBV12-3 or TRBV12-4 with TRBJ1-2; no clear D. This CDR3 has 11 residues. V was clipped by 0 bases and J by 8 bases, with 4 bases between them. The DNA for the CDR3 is TGTGCCAGCAGTTTAGCTCTCGGCTACACCTTC. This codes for CASSLALGYTF.

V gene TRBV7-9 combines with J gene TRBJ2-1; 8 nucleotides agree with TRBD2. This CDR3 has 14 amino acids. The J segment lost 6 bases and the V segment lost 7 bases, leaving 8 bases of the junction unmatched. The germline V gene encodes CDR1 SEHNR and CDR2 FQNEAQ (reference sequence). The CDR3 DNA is TGTGCCAGCAACATAGCGGGGCTTACCAATGAGCAGTTCTTC. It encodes CASNIAGLTNEQFF.

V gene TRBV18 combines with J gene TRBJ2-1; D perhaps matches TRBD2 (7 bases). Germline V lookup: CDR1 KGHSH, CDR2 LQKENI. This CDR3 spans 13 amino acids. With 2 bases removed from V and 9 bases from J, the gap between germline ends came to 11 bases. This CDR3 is CASSPSAGAEQFF. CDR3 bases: TGTGCCAGCTCACCATCTGCGGGGGCTGAGCAGTTCTTC.

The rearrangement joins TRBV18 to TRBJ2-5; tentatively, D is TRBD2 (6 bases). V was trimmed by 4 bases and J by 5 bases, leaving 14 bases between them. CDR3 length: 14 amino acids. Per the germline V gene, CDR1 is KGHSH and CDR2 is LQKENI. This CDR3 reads CASSLSTRLETQYF. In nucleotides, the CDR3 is TGTGCCAGCTCACTGTCGACTAGGTTGGAGACCCAGTACTTC.

The CDR3 here is CATSSRRTPTDTQYF. The DNA of the CDR3 is TGTGCCACCAGCAGTAGAAGGACACCCACAGATACGCAGTATTTT. The rearrangement links TRBV15 to TRBJ2-3; maybe TRBD1 (5 bases). Germline V lookup: CDR1 LNHNV, CDR2 YYDKDF (reference sequence). This CDR3 spans 15 amino acids. Trimming removed 3 bases from V and 2 bases from J, with 12 bases in between.

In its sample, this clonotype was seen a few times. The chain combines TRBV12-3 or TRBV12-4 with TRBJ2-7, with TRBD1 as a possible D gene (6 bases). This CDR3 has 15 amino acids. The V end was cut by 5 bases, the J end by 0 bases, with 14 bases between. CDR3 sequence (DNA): TGTGCCAGCAGTCCGACAGGCTCCAGCTCCTACGAGCAGTACTTC. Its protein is CASSPTGSSSYEQYF.

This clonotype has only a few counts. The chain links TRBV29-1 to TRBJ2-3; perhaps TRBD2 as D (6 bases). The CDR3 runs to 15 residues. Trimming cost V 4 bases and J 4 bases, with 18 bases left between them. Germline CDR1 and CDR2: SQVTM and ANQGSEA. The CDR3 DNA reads TGCAGCGTTGTAAATCCGGGAGCCGTTGCAGATACGCAGTATTTT. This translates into CSVVNPGAVADTQYF.

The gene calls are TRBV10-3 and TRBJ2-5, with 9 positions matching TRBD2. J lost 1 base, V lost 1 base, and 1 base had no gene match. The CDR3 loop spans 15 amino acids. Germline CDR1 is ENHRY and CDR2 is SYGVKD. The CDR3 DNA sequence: TGTGCCATCAGTGAGTTGGGACTAGCCCAAGAGACCCAGTACTTC. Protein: CAISELGLAQETQYF.

The CDR3 is CASSLAGTTDGYTF. As DNA, the CDR3 is TGCGCCAGCAGCTTGGCGGGGACAACGGATGGCTACACCTTC. The rearrangement links TRBV5-1 to TRBJ1-2, with D tentatively TRBD1 (6 bases). V lost 0 bases and J lost 6, with 12 bases in between. The CDR3 runs to 14 residues. The germline gives CDR1 SGHRS, CDR2 YFSETQ.

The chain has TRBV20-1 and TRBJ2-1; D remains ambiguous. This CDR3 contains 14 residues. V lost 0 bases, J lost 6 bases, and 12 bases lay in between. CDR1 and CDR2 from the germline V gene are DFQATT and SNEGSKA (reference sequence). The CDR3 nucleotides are TGCAGTGCTAGAGATCCCTCCAATATCAATGAGCAGTTCTTC. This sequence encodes CSARDPSNINEQFF.

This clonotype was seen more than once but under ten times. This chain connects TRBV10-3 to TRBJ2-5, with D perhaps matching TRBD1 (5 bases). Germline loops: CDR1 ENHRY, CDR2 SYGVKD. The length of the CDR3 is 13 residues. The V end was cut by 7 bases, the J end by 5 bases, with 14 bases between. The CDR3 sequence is CAIKPGSAETQYF. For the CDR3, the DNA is TGTGCCATCAAGCCAGGGTCAGCTGAGACCCAGTACTTC.

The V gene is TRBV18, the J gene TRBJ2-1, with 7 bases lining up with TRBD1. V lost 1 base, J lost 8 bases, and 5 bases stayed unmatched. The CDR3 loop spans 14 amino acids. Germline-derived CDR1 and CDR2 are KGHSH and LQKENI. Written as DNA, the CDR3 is TGTGCCAGCTCACCACTCAACAGGGGCTATGAGCAGTTCTTC. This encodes CASSPLNRGYEQFF.

CDR3 loop: CASSFRDSLQETQYF. The CDR3 region has the DNA TGTGCCAGCAGTTTCCGGGACAGCTTACAAGAGACCCAGTACTTC. The rearrangement joins TRBV12-3 or TRBV12-4 to TRBJ2-5, with 7 positions matching TRBD1. Trimming removed 3 bases from V and 2 bases from J; junction bases left unmatched: 6. The CDR3 is 15 residues long.

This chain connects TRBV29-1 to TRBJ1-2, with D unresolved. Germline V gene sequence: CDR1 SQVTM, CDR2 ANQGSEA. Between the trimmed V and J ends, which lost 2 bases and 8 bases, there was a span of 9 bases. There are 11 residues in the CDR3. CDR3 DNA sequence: TGCAGCGTTGAATTGGCGGCCGGCTACACCTTC. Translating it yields CSVELAAGYTF.

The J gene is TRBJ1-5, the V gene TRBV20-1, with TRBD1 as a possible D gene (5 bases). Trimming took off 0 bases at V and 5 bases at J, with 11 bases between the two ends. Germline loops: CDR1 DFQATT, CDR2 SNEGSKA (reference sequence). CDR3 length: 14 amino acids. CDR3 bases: TGCAGTGCTAGAGACCCAGGGCGCTATCAGCCCCAGCATTTT. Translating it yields CSARDPGRYQPQHF.

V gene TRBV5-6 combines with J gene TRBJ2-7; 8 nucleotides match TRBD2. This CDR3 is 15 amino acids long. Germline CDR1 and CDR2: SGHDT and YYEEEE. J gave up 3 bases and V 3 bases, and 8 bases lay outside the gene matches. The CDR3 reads CASSSRGLVNYEQYF. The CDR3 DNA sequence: TGTGCCAGCAGCTCGAGGGGACTAGTCAACTACGAGCAGTACTTC.

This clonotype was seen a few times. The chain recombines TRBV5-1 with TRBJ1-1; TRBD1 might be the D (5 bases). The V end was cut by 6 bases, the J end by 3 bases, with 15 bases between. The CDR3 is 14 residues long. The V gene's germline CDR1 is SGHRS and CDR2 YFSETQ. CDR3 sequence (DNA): TGCGCCAGCACTCGACAGCCTGGGGACACTGAAGCTTTCTTT. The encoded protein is CASTRQPGDTEAFF.

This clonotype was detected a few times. DNA of the CDR3: TGCAGCGCCGAAGGGACAGCAGACTACGAGCAGTACTTC. It translates to CSAEGTADYEQYF. The chain uses TRBV29-1 and TRBJ2-7; 7 nucleotides align to TRBD1. Germline V gene lookup returns CDR1 SQVTM and CDR2 ANQGSEA. The CDR3 has 13 residues. V dropped 7 bases and J dropped 3; count of bases not matched to a gene: 9.

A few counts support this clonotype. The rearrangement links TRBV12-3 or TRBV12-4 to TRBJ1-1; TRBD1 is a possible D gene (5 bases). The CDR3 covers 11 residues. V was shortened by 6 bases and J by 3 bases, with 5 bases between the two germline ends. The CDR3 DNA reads TGTGCCAGCAGACAGGACACTGAAGCTTTCTTT. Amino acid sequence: CASRQDTEAFF.

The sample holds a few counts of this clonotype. The CDR3 nucleotides are TGTGCCACCAGTGTAGCGGAATACAATGAGCAGTTCTTC. It specifies CATSVAEYNEQFF. The rearrangement joins TRBV24-1 to TRBJ2-1; D perhaps matches TRBD2 (6 bases). Germline CDR1 is KGHDR and CDR2 is SFDVKD. V lost 5 bases, J lost 4 bases, and 8 bases lay in between. The CDR3 contains 13 residues.

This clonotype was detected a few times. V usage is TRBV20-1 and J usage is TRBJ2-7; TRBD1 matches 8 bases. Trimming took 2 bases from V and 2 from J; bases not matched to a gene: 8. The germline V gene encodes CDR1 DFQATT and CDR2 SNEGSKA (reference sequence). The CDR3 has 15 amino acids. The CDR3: CSARSLQGETYEQYF. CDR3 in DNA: TGCAGTGCTAGATCATTACAGGGGGAAACCTACGAGCAGTACTTC.